Listed here are 19 T cell receptor beta chains from one sample, sequenced in a study of T cell repertoires in cytomegalovirus infection. TCRdb re-called the reads through MiXCR, storing one row per CDR3 protein. Found here are approximately 400,000 distinct CDR3 sequences, roughly 30% of them singletons; the top ten hold 12% to 15%. Sequenced input: PBMCs. Receptors originate from a human donor in good health (CMV status not recorded). Some clones in this sample may be carry-over from other donors' samples.

This chain joins TRBV28 and TRBJ2-6; weak D call: TRBD2 (5 bases). There are 15 residues in the CDR3. The V end lost 3 bases, the J end lost 2 bases, and 8 bases lay between the germline ends. The V gene's germline CDR1 is MDHEN and CDR2 SYDVKM. The CDR3 here is CASSFGGTGANVLTF. CDR3 sequence (DNA): TGTGCCAGCAGTTTTGGAGGAACTGGGGCCAACGTCCTGACTTTC.

This clonotype was observed a handful of times. This chain links TRBV7-9 with TRBJ2-7, with D perhaps TRBD1 (7 bases). CDR1 is SEHNR and CDR2 is FQNEAQ in the germline V gene (reference sequence). V lost 5 bases, J lost 0 bases, and 17 bases lay in between. The CDR3 length is 16 residues. CDR3 sequence: CASSPKRQGGSYEQYF. The CDR3 DNA is TGTGCCAGCAGCCCCAAACGACAGGGAGGCTCCTACGAGCAGTACTTC. The variable domain in full, with the rest retrieved from reference TRBV7-9 and TRBJ2-7, is DTGVSQNPRHKITKRGQNVTFRCDPISEHNRLYWYRQTLGQGPEFLTYFQNEAQLEKSRLLSDRFSAERPKGSFSTLEIQRTEQGDSAMYLCASSPKRQGGSYEQYFGPGTRLTVT.

V gene TRBV10-3 combines with J gene TRBJ2-3; 12 bases map to TRBD1. The germline V gene encodes CDR1 ENHRY and CDR2 SYGVKD. The CDR3 is 15 amino acids. V shed 0 bases and J 7 bases; nucleotides not matched to a gene: 2. CDR3: CAISESGTGGHTQYF. DNA of the CDR3: TGTGCCATCAGTGAGTCGGGGACAGGGGGCCATACGCAGTATTTT.

The table lists this clonotype with many counts. The chain uses TRBV6-1 and TRBJ2-5; TRBD1 matches 9 bases. V was pared by 2 bases and J by 7 bases, with 8 bases of the junction left unmatched. The CDR3 length is 15 residues. CDR1 and CDR2 (germline): MNHNS, SASEGT. DNA of the CDR3: TGTGCCAGCAGTGAATGGGGGGACAGGGTTGTGACCCAGTACTTC. Protein product: CASSEWGDRVVTQYF.

V is TRBV19 and J is TRBJ2-1; D may match TRBD1 or TRBD2 (6 bases each). Trimming shortened V by 0 bases and J by 15 bases, and 18 bases separated the two germline ends. This CDR3 is 14 amino acids long. The V gene's germline CDR1 is LNHDA and CDR2 SQIVND (reference sequence). CDR3 region: CASSIDGGQPRAFF. The CDR3 nucleotides read TGTGCCAGTAGTATAGACGGGGGACAACCCCGCGCGTTCTTC.

The J gene is TRBJ1-2, the V gene TRBV6-6; D remains unclear. Germline V lookup: CDR1 MNHNY, CDR2 SVGAGI (reference sequence). Trimming shortened V by 5 bases and J by 3 bases, and 10 bases separated the two germline ends. This CDR3 is 13 amino acids long. The DNA for the CDR3 is TGTGCCAGCAGTAGCGGTTTCGACTATGGCTACACCTTC. The encoded protein is CASSSGFDYGYTF.

V usage is TRBV7-8 and J usage is TRBJ1-1, with 7 nucleotides matching TRBD1. V was pared by 4 bases and J by 6 bases, with 5 bases of the junction left unmatched. The CDR3 runs 13 residues. Germline V gene lookup returns CDR1 SGHVS and CDR2 FQNEAQ. CDR3 sequence reads: CASSWRGLPEAFF. CDR3 DNA sequence: TGTGCCAGCAGCTGGAGGGGGCTCCCTGAAGCTTTCTTT.

V gene TRBV28 combines with J gene TRBJ1-4, with D possibly being TRBD1 (6 bases). The germline CDR1 and CDR2 sequences are MDHEN and SYDVKM. The V end was cut by 11 bases, the J end by 5 bases, with 12 bases between. There are 12 residues in the CDR3. The CDR3 DNA is TGTGCCTCGGGACACTTAAATGAAAAACTGTTTTTT. Its translation: CASGHLNEKLFF.

This chain connects TRBV2 to TRBJ2-1; D possibly uses TRBD1 or TRBD2 (6 bases each). Germline CDR1 is SNHLY and CDR2 is FYNNEI. The CDR3 sequence is 14 residues long. V lost 2 bases and J lost 6, with 11 bases in between. CDR3 sequence: CASSEWGAVNEQFF. CDR3 sequence (DNA): TGTGCCAGCAGTGAATGGGGGGCAGTCAATGAGCAGTTCTTC.

Worth noting for this clonotype: Since no conserved phenylalanine or tryptophan closes the CDR3, a read error is the likely cause. The chain employs TRBV25-1 and TRBJ2-7; no clear D. V was trimmed by 1 base and J by 8 bases, leaving 12 bases between them. CDR1 MGHDK and CDR2 SYGVNS come from the germline V gene. CDR3 length: 13 amino acids. The CDR3 region is CASSESPYWKQYL. The CDR3 DNA sequence: TGTGCCAGCAGTGAATCCCCCTACTGGAAGCAGTACTTA.

This clonotype turned up a few times. The chain carries TRBV2 and TRBJ2-7; D unclear. In germline, CDR1 is SNHLY, CDR2 FYNNEI. This CDR3 comprises 14 residues. V was trimmed by 5 bases and J by 5 bases, leaving 16 bases between them. The CDR3 DNA sequence: TGTGCCAGCAGTAACAACGCCTATGGCGACGAGCAGTACTTC. It translates to CASSNNAYGDEQYF. Full variable domain (rest looked up from reference TRBV2 and TRBJ2-7): EPEVTQTPSHQVTQMGQEVILRCVPISNHLYFYWYRQILGQKVEFLVSFYNNEISEKSEIFDDQFSVERPDGSNFTLKIRSTKLEDSAMYFCASSNNAYGDEQYFGPGTRLTVT.

As concerns this clonotype: One end of the junction fails to match germline, which may point to a read error. The chain is built from TRBV7-2 and TRBJ2-3; D call uncertain. The CDR3 consists of 16 residues. In germline, CDR1 is SGHTA, CDR2 FQGNSA. CDR3: CASSLALREVTDPQYF. Here the CDR3 DNA reads TGTGCCAGCAGCTTAGCGCTGCGCGAGGTCACAGATCCGCAGTATTTT.

V is TRBV29-1 and J is TRBJ1-1; TRBD1 matches 9 bases. Germline V gene lookup returns CDR1 SQVTM and CDR2 ANQGSEA. V gave up 0 bases and J gave up 6 bases; unmatched junction bases: 5. The CDR3 extends over 14 amino acids. The CDR3 region has the DNA TGCAGCGTTGAAGAAACAGGGGGCTTCGCTGAAGCTTTCTTT. Its translation: CSVEETGGFAEAFF.

This chain uses TRBV27 with TRBJ2-7; D is unclear. Germline V gene lookup returns CDR1 MNHEY and CDR2 SMNVEV (reference sequence). The CDR3 loop spans 14 amino acids. V lost 3 bases, J lost 4 bases, and 13 bases lay in between. CDR3 region: CASSFGGSPYEQYF. The CDR3 nucleotides are TGTGCCAGCAGTTTTGGCGGATCACCATACGAGCAGTACTTC.

V gene TRBV20-1 combines with J gene TRBJ2-5; 14 bases agree with TRBD2. After removal of 2 bases from V and 5 bases from J, the junction contained 16 bases not matched to a gene. The germline gives CDR1 DFQATT, CDR2 SNEGSKA (reference sequence). The CDR3 has 19 residues. In DNA form, the CDR3 reads TGCAGTGCTAGACGTGGCCCGACTAGCGGGGGGGGGGTAATGGAGACCCAGTACTTC. Amino acid sequence: CSARRGPTSGGGVMETQYF.

The chain recombines TRBV4-1 with TRBJ2-1; 7 bases are shared with TRBD2. The CDR3 runs 17 residues. Per germline, CDR1 MGHRA and CDR2 YSYEKL. V was clipped by 2 bases and J by 0 bases; unmatched bases: 7. The CDR3 region is CASSQPFSGDSYNEQFF. For the CDR3, the DNA is TGCGCCAGCAGCCAACCCTTCAGCGGGGACTCCTACAATGAGCAGTTCTTC.

This clonotype came up many times. The chain is built from TRBV6-6 and TRBJ2-5, with 8 positions matching TRBD2. The CDR3 spans 15 residues. V lost 2 bases, J lost 3 bases, and 5 bases stayed unmatched. CDR1 is MNHNY and CDR2 is SVGAGI in the germline V gene (reference sequence). CDR3 sequence: CASSYGSGGEETQYF. In nucleotides, the CDR3 is TGTGCCAGCAGTTACGGGTCGGGGGGGGAAGAGACCCAGTACTTC.

This clonotype was recorded a few times. The chain employs TRBV7-9 and TRBJ2-5; 9 bases fit TRBD1. Germline values: CDR1 SEHNR, CDR2 FQNEAQ (reference sequence). The CDR3 has 17 residues. The ends lost 5 bases at V and 5 bases at J; junction bases unmatched: 15. The CDR3 sequence is CASSLGTGMDIWETQYF. For the CDR3, the DNA is TGTGCCAGCAGCCTCGGGACAGGGATGGATATATGGGAGACCCAGTACTTC.

The V gene is TRBV24-1, the J gene TRBJ1-2; D remains unclear. The CDR3 length is 14 residues. The V gene's germline CDR1 is KGHDR and CDR2 SFDVKD. Trimming took 0 bases from V and 4 from J, leaving 8 bases between them. CDR3 amino acids: CATSDLTPSYGYTF. CDR3 DNA: TGTGCCACCAGTGATTTGACACCGTCCTATGGCTACACCTTC.